This record concerns one TCR beta chain sequence. Its antigen remains unknown. This sample was included in a study of vaccination and CD4 T cells after COVID-19. Overall study context: Post-vaccine sample collection happened at a median of around 65 days after dose two, ranging 14 to 241.

CDR1 is LNHDA, CDR2 SQIVND, per germline (reference sequence). The V and J ends lost 6 bases and 5 bases respectively, with 16 bases between them. The CDR3 spans 15 residues. Treatment noted: approximately 10-day PBMC culture with coronavirus spike peptide pools or control peptides (ViraFEST assay). PBMC cultures, at 1.5 million to 2.5 million cells per well, received about 9.4 IU/ml IL-2 and around 11 ug/ml peptide pools. Negative selection recovered the CD4+ T cells once they had spent around 11 days in culture. Researchers used the Oncomine TCR Beta short-read assay to sequence DNA from cultured CD4+ T cells. TCRdb reprocessed the PCR reads with MiXCR, giving one entry per CDR3 protein. Here the sample spans 14,000 to 15,000 distinct CDR3 sequences, around 44% being singletons.

This clonotype was sampled from a human donor who had recovered from COVID-19. The genes are TRBV19 and TRBJ2-2; D is perhaps TRBD1 or TRBD2 (6 bases each). The specimen sequenced was CD4+ T cells from blood, cultured in vitro. CDR3 amino acids: CASREGQTMTGELFF. The CDR3 DNA reads as TGTGCCAGTAGGGAGGGACAAACTATGACCGGGGAGCTGTTTTTT.